The rows below give T cell receptor beta chains drawn from one sample of a study of OX40 agonist ivuxolimab in advanced cancers. Data came from immunoSEQ multiplex PCR; TCRdb stores just in-frame clones and leaves some out. The table records around 70,000 clones, around four fifths of them present only once. The sequencing here drew on CD4+ or CD8+ T cells sorted from blood, taken in a trial of the OX40 agonist ivuxolimab. The receptors stem from an adult with an advanced solid tumor such as melanoma, head and neck, liver or kidney cancer. Each CDR3 is given with its conserved first and last residue. The size entry is marked missing in some rows and otherwise reads once, few, many or a size class.

v_gene: TRBV7-7
abundance: .
CDR3aa: CASSLGAGMGETQYF

v_gene: TRBV15
abundance: .
CDR3aa: CATSRAGSSNSPLHF

v_gene: TRBV6-1
abundance: few
CDR3aa: CASSEAREGYTF

v_gene: TRBV4-2
abundance: .
CDR3aa: CASSQKGGTGELFF

v_gene: TRBV28
abundance: .
CDR3aa: CASTPPARETQYF

v_gene: TRBV6-1
abundance: .
CDR3aa: CASSEGGVGNQPQHF

v_gene: TRBV30
abundance: .
CDR3aa: CALSGLAGENTGELFF

v_gene: TRBV7-9
abundance: .
CDR3aa: CASSVADTQYF

v_gene: TRBV10-2
abundance: .
CDR3aa: CASTRGTNTGELFF

v_gene: TRBV7-8
abundance: .
CDR3aa: CASSQRDPEETQYF

v_gene: TRBV5-1
abundance: .
CDR3aa: CASSLAWAGGPPNIQYF

v_gene: TRBV5-1
abundance: .
CDR3aa: CASSLPGAHGEQYF

v_gene: TRBV4-2
abundance: .
CDR3aa: CASSQPQGDEQFF

v_gene: TRBV9
abundance: .
CDR3aa: CASSVAGEGYSGNTIYF

v_gene: TRBV4-3
abundance: .
CDR3aa: CASSQEWASSGEQYF

v_gene: TRBV5-1
abundance: .
CDR3aa: CASSLARAGGADTQYF

v_gene: TRBV5-1
abundance: .
CDR3aa: CASSFQTGGNYEQYF

v_gene: TRBV29-1
abundance: .
CDR3aa: CSVRLASEQYF

v_gene: TRBV5-1
abundance: .
CDR3aa: CASSLGGLDLWYF

v_gene: TRBV7-9
abundance: .
CDR3aa: CASSLAGVETQYF

v_gene: TRBV29-1
abundance: .
CDR3aa: CSVDLGSGNTIYF

v_gene: TRBV5-1
abundance: .
CDR3aa: CASSLESQETQYF

v_gene: TRBV7-2
abundance: once
CDR3aa: CASSPYRQGSIQPQHF

v_gene: TRBV28
abundance: .
CDR3aa: CASSHNRGNQETQYF

v_gene: TRBV5-1
abundance: .
CDR3aa: CASSFKSDGSSYEQYF

v_gene: TRBV19
abundance: .
CDR3aa: CATRPGARDTQYF

v_gene: TRBV30
abundance: .
CDR3aa: CAWGDGLGYGYTF

v_gene: TRBV9
abundance: .
CDR3aa: CASTLPGTGGSYEQYF

v_gene: TRBV7-2
abundance: .
CDR3aa: CASSIQGARTEAFF

v_gene: TRBV9
abundance: medium-sized
CDR3aa: CASSVEPSNTEAFF

v_gene: TRBV7-9
abundance: .
CDR3aa: CASSQGSDYNEQFF

v_gene: TRBV7-9
abundance: once
CDR3aa: CASSSTGSREKLFF

v_gene: TRBV5-1
abundance: .
CDR3aa: CASSLGAASGNTIYF

v_gene: TRBV28
abundance: .
CDR3aa: CASSLRQKNTEAFF

v_gene: TRBV19
abundance: .
CDR3aa: CASNRSPGSEQYF

v_gene: TRBV19
abundance: .
CDR3aa: CASSELSAQNYGYTF

v_gene: TRBV18
abundance: .
CDR3aa: CASSPIGIGQFF

v_gene: TRBV11-1
abundance: .
CDR3aa: CASSRGVGANVLTF

v_gene: TRBV7-3
abundance: once
CDR3aa: CASPLSGRVGLHYEQYF

v_gene: TRBV28
abundance: .
CDR3aa: CASRTSGQETQYF

v_gene: TRBV7-9
abundance: .
CDR3aa: CASSLNRNANEKLFF

v_gene: TRBV5-1
abundance: .
CDR3aa: CASSFTGTRENNEQFF

v_gene: TRBV28
abundance: .
CDR3aa: CASSLGAFFGGDYEQYF

v_gene: TRBV7-9
abundance: .
CDR3aa: CASIGTPPTNEKLFF

v_gene: TRBV29-1
abundance: .
CDR3aa: CSGGSGGPMETQYF

v_gene: TRBV28
abundance: .
CDR3aa: CASTTHRDEKLFF

v_gene: TRBV28
abundance: .
CDR3aa: CASSRPGTGEQYF

v_gene: TRBV6-5
abundance: .
CDR3aa: CASSYQSSIETQYF

v_gene: TRBV29-1
abundance: .
CDR3aa: CSVSQGYDTQYF

v_gene: TRBV29-1
abundance: .
CDR3aa: CSVGADNEQFF

v_gene: TRBV30
abundance: .
CDR3aa: CAWSRGARETQYF

v_gene: TRBV5-1
abundance: .
CDR3aa: CASSLEASGRGSDTQYF

v_gene: TRBV7-2
abundance: .
CDR3aa: CASSLFITGGVEQFF

v_gene: TRBV18
abundance: .
CDR3aa: CASSPGATNEKLFF

v_gene: TRBV7-2
abundance: .
CDR3aa: CASSLEGGRGGNQPQHF

v_gene: TRBV7-2
abundance: .
CDR3aa: CASSMTAYQETQYF

v_gene: TRBV21-1
abundance: .
CDR3aa: CASHLRISEQYF

v_gene: TRBV7-9
abundance: .
CDR3aa: CAGHTGGLSEAFF

v_gene: TRBV4-1
abundance: few
CDR3aa: CASSLGGGNQPQHF